These T cell receptor beta chains were read from a single sample in a study of CD8 T cells in ankylosing spondylitis. TCRdb reanalysed the 5' RACE reads using MiXCR and keeps one entry per CDR3 protein. The sample lists 700,000 or so distinct CDR3 sequences, around a fifth occurring once. Sequenced material: blood, either unsorted or a sorted T cell fraction (not recorded which). The source of these receptors is a male donor with ankylosing spondylitis. Both conserved end residues are part of each CDR3. Fields, in order: J gene, D gene, clone size, V gene, CDR3 length, CDR3 protein, CDR3 DNA. A D gene is named only where the DNA matches it firmly. A row's size may be missing; if present it is once, few, many or a size class.

j_call: TRBJ1-1; d_call: .; clone_size: many; v_call: TRBV5-1; cdr3_length: 14; cdr3_aa: CASSGGARGTEAFF; cdr3_nt: TGCGCCAGCAGCGGAGGGGCCCGGGGCACTGAAGCTTTCTTT
j_call: TRBJ1-1; d_call: .; clone_size: few; v_call: TRBV3-1; cdr3_length: 16; cdr3_aa: CASTQTVTERGTEAFF; cdr3_nt: TGTGCCAGCACCCAGACAGTTACCGAAAGGGGCACTGAAGCTTTCTTT
j_call: TRBJ2-7; d_call: TRBD1; clone_size: few; v_call: TRBV6-1; cdr3_length: 15; cdr3_aa: CASKPDRDRVYEQYF; cdr3_nt: TGTGCCAGCAAACCAGACCGGGACAGGGTATACGAGCAGTACTTC
j_call: TRBJ2-2; d_call: .; clone_size: .; v_call: TRBV28; cdr3_length: 15; cdr3_aa: CASSFILGGTGELFF; cdr3_nt: TGTGCCAGCAGTTTTATTTTAGGAGGCACCGGGGAGCTGTTTTTT
j_call: TRBJ2-3; d_call: .; clone_size: few; v_call: TRBV11-2; cdr3_length: 14; cdr3_aa: CASSLDGGVDTQYF; cdr3_nt: TGTGCCAGCAGCTTAGATGGCGGGGTAGATACGCAGTATTTT
j_call: TRBJ2-7; d_call: .; clone_size: .; v_call: TRBV5-5; cdr3_length: 14; cdr3_aa: CASTPPDRYYEQYF; cdr3_nt: TGTGCCAGCACCCCACCCGACAGATACTACGAGCAGTACTTC
j_call: TRBJ1-1; d_call: .; clone_size: few; v_call: TRBV3-1; cdr3_length: 15; cdr3_aa: CASSPHRQSNTEAFF; cdr3_nt: TGTGCCAGCAGCCCGCACCGACAGTCGAACACTGAAGCTTTCTTT
j_call: TRBJ2-3; d_call: TRBD2; clone_size: few; v_call: TRBV20-1; cdr3_length: 19; cdr3_aa: CSARGTGLAGGLPTDTQYF; cdr3_nt: TGCAGTGCTAGAGGAACGGGACTAGCGGGAGGGCTCCCCACAGATACGCAGTATTTT
j_call: TRBJ2-5; d_call: TRBD1; clone_size: .; v_call: TRBV7-2; cdr3_length: 14; cdr3_aa: CAGQSQGAQGTQYF; cdr3_nt: TGTGCCGGCCAGTCCCAGGGGGCGCAAGGGACCCAGTACTTC
j_call: TRBJ2-7; d_call: TRBD2; clone_size: .; v_call: TRBV28; cdr3_length: 15; cdr3_aa: CASSLYPGTSGEQYF; cdr3_nt: TGTGCCAGCAGTTTATACCCGGGGACTAGCGGAGAGCAGTACTTC
j_call: TRBJ2-5; d_call: .; clone_size: .; v_call: TRBV3-2; cdr3_length: 18; cdr3_aa: CASCSRLAGGPQGETQYF; cdr3_nt: TGTGCCAGCTGCTCCCGACTAGCGGGAGGCCCCCAGGGAGAGACCCAGTACTTC
j_call: TRBJ1-6; d_call: .; clone_size: .; v_call: TRBV7-2; cdr3_length: 15; cdr3_aa: CASSLGGFGNSPLHF; cdr3_nt: TGTGCCAGCAGCTTAGGCGGGTTCGGGAATTCACCCCTCCACTTT
j_call: TRBJ2-2; d_call: .; clone_size: .; v_call: TRBV5-1; cdr3_length: 13; cdr3_aa: CASSLGRDGELFF; cdr3_nt: TGCGCCAGCAGCTTGGGACGCGACGGGGAGCTGTTTTTT
j_call: TRBJ2-5; d_call: .; clone_size: few; v_call: TRBV12-3/TRBV12-4; cdr3_length: 11; cdr3_aa: CASRAGTLVSF; cdr3_nt: TGTGCCAGCAGAGCCGGGACCCTCGTCAGTTTC
j_call: TRBJ2-3; d_call: TRBD1; clone_size: .; v_call: TRBV24-1; cdr3_length: 17; cdr3_aa: CATSDASGTGISDTQYF; cdr3_nt: TGTGCCACCAGTGATGCATCCGGGACAGGGATCTCAGATACGCAGTATTTT
j_call: TRBJ1-2; d_call: .; clone_size: .; v_call: TRBV29-1; cdr3_length: 13; cdr3_aa: CSVEPESHYGYTF; cdr3_nt: TGCAGCGTTGAACCCGAGTCGCACTATGGCTACACCTTC
j_call: TRBJ1-4; d_call: .; clone_size: .; v_call: TRBV19; cdr3_length: 15; cdr3_aa: CASHSLGTTNEKLFF; cdr3_nt: TGTGCCAGTCATTCCTTAGGAACAACTAATGAAAAACTGTTTTTT
j_call: TRBJ2-3; d_call: .; clone_size: few; v_call: TRBV5-4; cdr3_length: 16; cdr3_aa: CASRVGGPLSTDTQYF; cdr3_nt: TGTGCCAGCAGGGTTGGGGGACCCCTAAGCACAGATACGCAGTATTTT
j_call: TRBJ1-1; d_call: .; clone_size: .; v_call: TRBV4-1; cdr3_length: 17; cdr3_aa: CASSQANFHPPATEAFF; cdr3_nt: TGCGCCAGCAGCCAAGCTAATTTCCATCCCCCCGCGACTGAAGCTTTCTTT
j_call: TRBJ1-5; d_call: .; clone_size: few; v_call: TRBV29-1; cdr3_length: 13; cdr3_aa: CSVETGTGQPQHF; cdr3_nt: TGCAGCGTTGAAACAGGGACCGGTCAGCCCCAGCATTTT
j_call: TRBJ2-2; d_call: .; clone_size: .; v_call: TRBV5-1; cdr3_length: 20; cdr3_aa: CASTKGSGNSVSANTGELFF; cdr3_nt: TGCGCCAGCACGAAAGGTTCAGGGAATAGCGTCAGTGCGAACACCGGGGAGCTGTTCTTT
j_call: TRBJ1-1; d_call: TRBD1; clone_size: many; v_call: TRBV27; cdr3_length: 16; cdr3_aa: CASSPRTGGGRNEAFF; cdr3_nt: TGTGCCAGCAGTCCCCGGACAGGGGGCGGTCGGAATGAAGCTTTCTTT
j_call: TRBJ1-1; d_call: TRBD1; clone_size: few; v_call: TRBV7-9; cdr3_length: 16; cdr3_aa: CASSSDAARGAAEAFF; cdr3_nt: TGTGCCAGCAGCTCCGACGCCGCCAGGGGGGCCGCTGAAGCTTTCTTT
j_call: TRBJ2-7; d_call: .; clone_size: .; v_call: TRBV18; cdr3_length: 12; cdr3_aa: CASSPGIHEQYF; cdr3_nt: TGTGCCAGCTCACCAGGGATCCACGAGCAGTACTTC
j_call: TRBJ2-2; d_call: .; clone_size: few; v_call: TRBV11-2; cdr3_length: 19; cdr3_aa: CASSLVYRSRLPEHRELFF; cdr3_nt: TGTGCCAGCAGCTTAGTTTACCGCTCTCGACTACCTGAACACCGGGAGCTGTTTTTT
j_call: TRBJ1-1; d_call: .; clone_size: few; v_call: TRBV5-1; cdr3_length: 15; cdr3_aa: CASSLDGGPGTEAFF; cdr3_nt: TGCGCCAGCAGCTTGGACGGCGGGCCGGGCACTGAAGCTTTCTTT
j_call: TRBJ2-2; d_call: .; clone_size: .; v_call: TRBV7-2; cdr3_length: 16; cdr3_aa: CASSLAPAANTGELFF; cdr3_nt: TGTGCCAGCAGCTTAGCGCCGGCGGCGAACACCGGGGAGCTGTTTTTT
j_call: TRBJ2-2; d_call: TRBD2; clone_size: .; v_call: TRBV27; cdr3_length: 16; cdr3_aa: CASSLLAGLTTGELFF; cdr3_nt: TGTGCCAGCAGTTTATTAGCGGGACTTACTACCGGGGAGCTGTTTTTT
j_call: TRBJ2-1; d_call: .; clone_size: .; v_call: TRBV11-3; cdr3_length: 16; cdr3_aa: CASSLFGASSYNEQFF; cdr3_nt: TGTGCCAGCAGCTTATTTGGGGCTAGCTCCTACAATGAGCAGTTCTTC
j_call: TRBJ1-3; d_call: .; clone_size: .; v_call: TRBV20-1; cdr3_length: 16; cdr3_aa: CSASRGGPSSGNTIYF; cdr3_nt: TGCAGTGCTAGCCGGGGGGGCCCTAGCTCTGGAAACACCATATATTTT
j_call: TRBJ2-1; d_call: .; clone_size: .; v_call: TRBV12-3/TRBV12-4; cdr3_length: 17; cdr3_aa: CTSSLSRGGDRGYEQFF; cdr3_nt: TGTACCAGCAGTTTAAGTCGGGGGGGAGACAGGGGTTATGAGCAGTTCTTC
j_call: TRBJ2-5; d_call: .; clone_size: few; v_call: TRBV5-1; cdr3_length: 14; cdr3_aa: CASSPPAGAETQYF; cdr3_nt: TGCGCCAGCAGCCCCCCGGCAGGTGCGGAGACCCAGTACTTC
j_call: TRBJ2-7; d_call: .; clone_size: .; v_call: TRBV7-8; cdr3_length: 15; cdr3_aa: CASSSLHGPGYEQYF; cdr3_nt: TGTGCCAGCAGCTCCCTTCATGGTCCGGGCTACGAGCAGTACTTC
j_call: TRBJ2-5; d_call: .; clone_size: .; v_call: TRBV6-5; cdr3_length: 17; cdr3_aa: CASSSPLGRTDEETQYF; cdr3_nt: TGTGCCAGCAGTTCTCCTTTAGGGAGGACGGATGAAGAGACCCAGTACTTC
j_call: TRBJ2-7; d_call: .; clone_size: .; v_call: TRBV12-3/TRBV12-4; cdr3_length: 15; cdr3_aa: CASSFLRGGAYEQYF; cdr3_nt: TGTGCCAGCAGTTTTCTGAGGGGGGGGGCCTACGAGCAGTACTTC
j_call: TRBJ2-3; d_call: .; clone_size: many; v_call: TRBV12-3/TRBV12-4; cdr3_length: 13; cdr3_aa: CASRTGSTDTQYF; cdr3_nt: TGTGCCAGCAGGACGGGGAGCACAGATACGCAGTATTTT
j_call: TRBJ2-5; d_call: TRBD1; clone_size: many; v_call: TRBV5-1; cdr3_length: 13; cdr3_aa: CASSGQGQETQYF; cdr3_nt: TGCGCCAGCAGCGGACAGGGACAAGAGACCCAGTACTTC
j_call: TRBJ1-2; d_call: TRBD1; clone_size: .; v_call: TRBV2; cdr3_length: 13; cdr3_aa: CASSKRQGEGYTF; cdr3_nt: TGTGCCAGCAGTAAAAGACAGGGGGAAGGCTACACCTTC
j_call: TRBJ1-1; d_call: .; clone_size: few; v_call: TRBV12-3/TRBV12-4; cdr3_length: 12; cdr3_aa: CASSLSGGEAFF; cdr3_nt: TGTGCCAGCAGTTTATCAGGAGGGGAAGCTTTCTTT
j_call: TRBJ1-4; d_call: .; clone_size: .; v_call: TRBV5-6; cdr3_length: 14; cdr3_aa: CASRLRGLNGKLFF; cdr3_nt: TGTGCCAGCAGACTCAGGGGTTTGAATGGAAAACTGTTTTTT
j_call: TRBJ2-7; d_call: .; clone_size: many; v_call: TRBV27; cdr3_length: 16; cdr3_aa: CASSLLGPNLGYEQYF; cdr3_nt: TGTGCCAGCAGTCTCTTAGGCCCTAACCTGGGGTACGAGCAGTACTTC
j_call: TRBJ1-1; d_call: .; clone_size: few; v_call: TRBV6-1; cdr3_length: 14; cdr3_aa: CASSATAMNTEAFF; cdr3_nt: TGTGCCAGCAGTGCGACAGCTATGAACACTGAAGCTTTCTTT
j_call: TRBJ1-2; d_call: .; clone_size: few; v_call: TRBV6-5; cdr3_length: 14; cdr3_aa: CASSYQGRDYGYTF; cdr3_nt: TGTGCCAGCAGTTACCAGGGGCGCGACTATGGCTACACCTTC
j_call: TRBJ1-1; d_call: .; clone_size: many; v_call: TRBV11-2; cdr3_length: 15; cdr3_aa: CASSLWGRENTEAFF; cdr3_nt: TGTGCCAGCAGCTTATGGGGCAGGGAGAACACTGAAGCTTTCTTT
j_call: TRBJ1-2; d_call: TRBD1; clone_size: .; v_call: TRBV20-1; cdr3_length: 14; cdr3_aa: CSARTGTGDAGYTF; cdr3_nt: TGCAGTGCTAGAACGGGGACAGGGGATGCTGGCTACACCTTC